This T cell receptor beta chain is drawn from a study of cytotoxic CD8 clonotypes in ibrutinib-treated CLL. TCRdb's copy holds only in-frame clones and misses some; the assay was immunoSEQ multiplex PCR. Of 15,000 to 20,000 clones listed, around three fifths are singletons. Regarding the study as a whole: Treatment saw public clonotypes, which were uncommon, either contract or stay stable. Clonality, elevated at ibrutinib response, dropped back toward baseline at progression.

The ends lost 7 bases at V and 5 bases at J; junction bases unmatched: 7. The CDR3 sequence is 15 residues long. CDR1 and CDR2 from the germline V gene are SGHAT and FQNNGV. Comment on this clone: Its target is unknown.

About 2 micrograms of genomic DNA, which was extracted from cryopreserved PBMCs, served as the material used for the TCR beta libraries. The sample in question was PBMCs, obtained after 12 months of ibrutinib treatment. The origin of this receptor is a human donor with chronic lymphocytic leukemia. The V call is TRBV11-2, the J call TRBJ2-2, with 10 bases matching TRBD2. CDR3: CASTEREGQTGELFF. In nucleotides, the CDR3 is TGTGCCAGCACCGAGCGGGAGGGCCAAACCGGGGAGCTGTTTTTT.